This T cell receptor beta chain was sequenced in a study of shared clonotypes between healthy human individuals. Clones were sequenced by immunoSEQ multiplex PCR, and TCRdb holds only the in-frame ones, with some missing. The data contain hundreds of thousands of clones, 73% of them singletons. The junction had 12 bases not matched to a gene; V was cut back by 6 bases and J by 6 bases. The germline V gene encodes CDR1 MDHEN and CDR2 SYDVKM. This CDR3 region has 16 residues. The chain employs TRBV28 and TRBJ2-3, with 10 bases fitting TRBD1. The clonotype originates from a woman aged 25 to 45 in good health. The sequencing input was memory CD4+ T cells sorted from blood. Subset noted: CD45RA-negative fraction. The CDR3 loop is CASSPSGTGARDTQYF. DNA for the CDR3: TGTGCCAGCAGCCCATCCGGGACAGGGGCCCGGGATACGCAGTATTTT.